The clone carrying this T cell receptor (beta chain) is medium-sized by share. Its specificity is not known. The entire patient cohort was treatment-naive prior to thyroid surgery. This sample was taken from a study of metastatic and nonmetastatic thyroid tumors. Whole-study context: Across peripheral blood and tumor or nodule tissue samples taken from malignant and benign thyroid patients, the repertoires were compared with one another.

Findings and caveats of the study: Malignant thyroid tumors reportedly had TCR beta diversity that was significantly higher than in benign nodules, in blood and tumor.

Authors' data handling: Clinicopathological groups supplied CDR3 differences that were used to build a distant-metastasis classifier for papillary thyroid cancer. TCRdb ran MiXCR on the PCR reads. The V and J calls here are based on TCRdb, not the publication. The sample records about 16,000 clones, roughly 26% being singletons. Germline V lookup: CDR1 SGHTS, CDR2 YDEGEE. With 3 bases clipped from V and 5 bases from J, the junction kept 5 bases outside the gene matches. The CDR3 is 13 amino acids. V and J are TRBV5-8 and TRBJ2-7, with 7 bases matching TRBD1. Source material: adjacent normal tissue. The clonotype originates from a female donor with papillary thyroid cancer or a benign thyroid nodule (not recorded which). Some clones in this sample may be carry-over from other donors' samples. DNA for the CDR3: TGTGCCAGCAGCTACAGGGGTGCGGACGAGCAGTACTTC. It encodes CASSYRGADEQYF.